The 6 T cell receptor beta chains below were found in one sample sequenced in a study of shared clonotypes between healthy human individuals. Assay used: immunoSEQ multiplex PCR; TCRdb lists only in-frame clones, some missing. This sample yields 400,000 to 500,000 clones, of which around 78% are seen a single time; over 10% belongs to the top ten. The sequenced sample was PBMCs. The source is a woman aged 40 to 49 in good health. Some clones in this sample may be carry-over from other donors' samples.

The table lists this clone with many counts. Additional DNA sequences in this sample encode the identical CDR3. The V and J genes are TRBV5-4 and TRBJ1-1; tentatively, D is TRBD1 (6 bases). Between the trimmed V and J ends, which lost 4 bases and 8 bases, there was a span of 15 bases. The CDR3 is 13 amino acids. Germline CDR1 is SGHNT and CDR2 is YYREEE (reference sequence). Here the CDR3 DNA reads TGTGCCAGCAGCCACGACAGGAATATCGAAGCTTTCTTT. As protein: CASSHDRNIEAFF.

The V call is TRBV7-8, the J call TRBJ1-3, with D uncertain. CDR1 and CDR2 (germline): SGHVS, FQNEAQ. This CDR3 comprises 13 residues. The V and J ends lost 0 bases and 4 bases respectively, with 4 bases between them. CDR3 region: CASSLAGGNTIYF. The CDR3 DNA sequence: TGTGCCAGCAGCTTAGCCGGGGGAAACACCATATATTTT.

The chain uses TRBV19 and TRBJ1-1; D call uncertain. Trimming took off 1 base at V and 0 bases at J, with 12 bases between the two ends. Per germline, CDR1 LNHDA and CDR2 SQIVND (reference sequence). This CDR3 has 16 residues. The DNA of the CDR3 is TGTGCCAGTAGTATAGCACGGCTTCCCATGAACACTGAAGCTTTCTTT. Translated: CASSIARLPMNTEAFF.

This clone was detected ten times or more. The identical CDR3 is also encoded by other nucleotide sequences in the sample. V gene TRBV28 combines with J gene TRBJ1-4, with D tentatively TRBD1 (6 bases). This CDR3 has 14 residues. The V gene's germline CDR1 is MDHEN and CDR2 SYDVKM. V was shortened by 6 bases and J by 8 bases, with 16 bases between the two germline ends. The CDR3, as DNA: TGTGCCAGCAGAACACAGGGCCAGGGGGAAAAACTGTTTTTT. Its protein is CASRTQGQGEKLFF.

CDR3: CASSSLSGGRGEQYF. Here the CDR3 DNA reads TGTGCCAGCAGCTCCCTTAGCGGAGGCCGGGGGGAGCAGTACTTC. The J gene is TRBJ2-7, the V gene TRBV7-3, with TRBD2 as a possible D gene (6 bases). V was pared by 4 bases and J by 7 bases, with 20 bases between. Germline V gene data show CDR1 as SGHTA and CDR2 as FQGTGA. The CDR3 spans 15 residues.

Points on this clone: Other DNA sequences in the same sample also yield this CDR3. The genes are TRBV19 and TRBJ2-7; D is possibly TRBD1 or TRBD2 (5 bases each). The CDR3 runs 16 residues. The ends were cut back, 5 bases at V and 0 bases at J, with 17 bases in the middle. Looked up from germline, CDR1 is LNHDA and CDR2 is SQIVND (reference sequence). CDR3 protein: CASSPATGTSSYEQYF. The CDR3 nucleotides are TGTGCCAGTAGTCCCGCTACCGGGACGTCCTCCTACGAGCAGTACTTC.